This T cell receptor (beta chain) was recorded in a study of blood T cell repertoires in COVID-19. Study context: Nucleic acid was either cDNA or gDNA, and it came from T cells, B-cell-depleted T cells, or PBMCs.

The CDR3 is 17 amino acids. V was clipped by 1 base and J by 6 bases; unmatched bases: 11. CDR1 SGHVS and CDR2 FNYEAQ come from the germline V gene. Per the study methods: Researchers report that nucleated cell counts were estimated from reference gene primer amplification. Profiled with immunoSEQ multiplex PCR; TCRdb holds only in-frame clones, not every one. The V and J calls and clone size come from that table; D and trimming were worked out from the DNA. Of roughly 120,000 clones in the sample, roughly four fifths were seen once. The TCR originated in a human donor in a cohort sampled during active COVID-19. The sample taken for sequencing was peripheral blood. The genes are TRBV7-6 and TRBJ2-7, with 11 bases identical to TRBD2. The CDR3 is CASSLGQLAGGLSEQYF. The CDR3 bases are TGTGCCAGCAGCTTAGGACAATTAGCGGGAGGGCTGAGCGAGCAGTACTTC.